This TCR beta chain was identified during a study of shared clonotypes between healthy human individuals. CDR3 length equals 14 residues. Germline loops: CDR1 KGHSH, CDR2 LQKENI. Trimming shortened V by 3 bases and J by 4 bases, and 12 bases separated the two germline ends. Naive CD8 cells were CD45RO-negative, positively selected for CCR7, excluding terminally differentiated effector memory CD45RA+ cells. Generated by immunoSEQ multiplex PCR, the TCRdb table keeps only in-frame clones and is missing some. Of about 2,100,000 clones listed, just over 90% are singletons. Sequenced input: naive CD8+ T cells from PBMCs. This rearrangement joins TRBV18 to TRBJ2-5, with D possibly being TRBD1 (6 bases). The source of this sequence is a man younger than 35 in good health. Some clones in this sample may be carry-over from other donors' samples. The CDR3 is CASSPRGLRETQYF. The DNA of the CDR3 is TGTGCCAGCTCACCCAGGGGTTTGCGAGAGACCCAGTACTTC.